This entry features one T cell receptor beta chain sequence. Its antigen is not identified. The sample comes from a study of T-cell memory formation after mild COVID-19. Study overall: The TCR clusters were mostly specific to one donor. Study-level points and caveats: Memory cells collected pre-infection included some clones that later responded, suggesting cross-reactive memory joined. The SARS-CoV-2 specificity of second-wave clones reaching peak at day 37 remained unverified.

Germline CDR1 is ENHRY and CDR2 is SYGVKD. The ends were cut back, 0 bases at V and 0 bases at J, with 6 bases in the middle. The CDR3 is 15 amino acids. A 5'RACE reaction primed in the constant segment made cDNA libraries of TCR alpha and TCR beta, and these carried sample barcodes and UMIs. TCRdb re-analysed the 5' RACE reads in MiXCR, keeping a single row per CDR3 protein. This table holds 280,000 or so distinct CDR3 sequences, around 8% found once. J is TRBJ1-3 and V is TRBV10-3, with a tentative D call TRBD1 (5 bases). The sequenced sample consisted of PBMCs or a T cell subset sorted from them (not recorded which). This TCR was recovered from a man between 18 and 35 years old who had mild COVID-19 (a few samples of this study predate the infection). Cell type and time point are not known. Here the CDR3 reads CAISESGTSGNTIYF. DNA for the CDR3: TGTGCCATCAGTGAGTCCGGGACCTCTGGAAACACCATATATTTT.